This TCR beta chain was obtained from a study of blood T cell repertoires in COVID-19. Authors' analysis steps: Scientists estimated how many nucleated cells there were by amplifying reference gene primers. Libraries were prepared by immunoSEQ multiplex PCR; TCRdb keeps only in-frame clonotypes and omits some of them. V and J calls and clone size follow that table, whereas D and trimming were derived from the DNA. Of 200,000 to 250,000 clones listed, more than 70% are singletons. V lost 7 bases and J 0 bases, leaving 16 bases between the germline ends. This CDR3 region has 17 residues. CDR1 is LNHDA, CDR2 SQIVND, per germline (reference sequence).

The sample taken for sequencing was peripheral blood. This sequence joins TRBV19 and TRBJ1-6; no firm D call. This clonotype was obtained from a man older than 75 with acute or convalescent COVID-19. CDR3 nucleotides: TGTGCCAGTACCCTAGATATGGGGAGCTCCTATAATTCACCCCTCCACTTT. It yields the protein CASTLDMGSSYNSPLHF.